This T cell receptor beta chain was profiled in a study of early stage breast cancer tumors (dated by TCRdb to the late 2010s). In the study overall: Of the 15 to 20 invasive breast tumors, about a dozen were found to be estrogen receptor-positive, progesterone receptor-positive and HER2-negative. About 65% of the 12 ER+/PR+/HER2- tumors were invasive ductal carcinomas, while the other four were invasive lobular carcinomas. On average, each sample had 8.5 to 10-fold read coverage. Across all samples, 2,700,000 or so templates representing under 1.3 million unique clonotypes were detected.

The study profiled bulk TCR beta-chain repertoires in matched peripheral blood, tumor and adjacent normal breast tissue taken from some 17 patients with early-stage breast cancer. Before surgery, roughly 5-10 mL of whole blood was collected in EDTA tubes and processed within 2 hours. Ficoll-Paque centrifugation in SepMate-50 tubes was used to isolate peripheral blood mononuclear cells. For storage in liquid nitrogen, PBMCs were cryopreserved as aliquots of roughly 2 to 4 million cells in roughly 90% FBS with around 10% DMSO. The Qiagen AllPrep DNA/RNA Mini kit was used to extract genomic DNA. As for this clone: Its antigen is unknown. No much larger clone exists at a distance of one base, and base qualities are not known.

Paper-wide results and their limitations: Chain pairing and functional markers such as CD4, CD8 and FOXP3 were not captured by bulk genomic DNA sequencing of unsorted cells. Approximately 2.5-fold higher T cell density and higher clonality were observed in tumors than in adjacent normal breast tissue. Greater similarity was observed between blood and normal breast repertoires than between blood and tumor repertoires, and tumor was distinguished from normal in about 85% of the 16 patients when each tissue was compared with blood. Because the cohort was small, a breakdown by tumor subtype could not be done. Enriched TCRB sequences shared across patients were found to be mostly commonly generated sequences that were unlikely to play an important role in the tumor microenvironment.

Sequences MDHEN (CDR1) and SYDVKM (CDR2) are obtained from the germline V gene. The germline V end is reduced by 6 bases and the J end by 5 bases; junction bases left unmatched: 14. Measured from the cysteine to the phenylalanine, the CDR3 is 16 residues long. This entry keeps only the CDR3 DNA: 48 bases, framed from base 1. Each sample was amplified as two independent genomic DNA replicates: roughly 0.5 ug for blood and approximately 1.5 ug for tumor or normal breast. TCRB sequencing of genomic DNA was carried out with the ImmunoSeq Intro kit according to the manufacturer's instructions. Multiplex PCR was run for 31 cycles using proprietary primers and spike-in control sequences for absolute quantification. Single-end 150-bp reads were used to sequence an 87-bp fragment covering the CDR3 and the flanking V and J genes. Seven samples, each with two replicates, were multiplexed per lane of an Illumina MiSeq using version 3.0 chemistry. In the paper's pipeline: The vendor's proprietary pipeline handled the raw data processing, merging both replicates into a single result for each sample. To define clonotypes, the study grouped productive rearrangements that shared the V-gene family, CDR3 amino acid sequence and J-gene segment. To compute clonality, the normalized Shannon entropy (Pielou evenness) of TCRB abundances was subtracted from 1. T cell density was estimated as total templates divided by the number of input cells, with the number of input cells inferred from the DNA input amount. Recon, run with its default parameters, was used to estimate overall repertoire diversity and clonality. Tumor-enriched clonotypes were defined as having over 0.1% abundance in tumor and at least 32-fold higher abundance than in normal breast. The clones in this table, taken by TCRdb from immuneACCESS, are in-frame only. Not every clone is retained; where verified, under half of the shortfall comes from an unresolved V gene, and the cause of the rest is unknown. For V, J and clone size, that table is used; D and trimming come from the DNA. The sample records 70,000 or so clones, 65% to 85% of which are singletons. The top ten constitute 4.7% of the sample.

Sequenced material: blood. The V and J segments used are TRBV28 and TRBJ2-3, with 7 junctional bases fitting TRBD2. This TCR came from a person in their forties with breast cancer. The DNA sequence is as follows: TGTGCCAGCAGGACCTCCTATAGCGGGTGGGAAGATACGCAGTATTTT. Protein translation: CASRTSYSGWEDTQYF.